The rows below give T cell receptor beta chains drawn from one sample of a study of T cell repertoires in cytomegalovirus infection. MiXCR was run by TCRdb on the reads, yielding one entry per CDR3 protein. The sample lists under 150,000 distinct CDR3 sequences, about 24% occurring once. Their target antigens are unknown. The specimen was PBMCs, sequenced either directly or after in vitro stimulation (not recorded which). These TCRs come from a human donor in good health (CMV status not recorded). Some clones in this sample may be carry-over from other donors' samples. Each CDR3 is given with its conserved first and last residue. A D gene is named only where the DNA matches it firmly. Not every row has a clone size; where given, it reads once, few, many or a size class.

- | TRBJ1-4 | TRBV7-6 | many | CASSLYGEKLFF | TGTGCCAGCAGCTTATATGGGGAAAAACTGTTTTTT
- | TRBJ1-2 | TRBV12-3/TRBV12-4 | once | CDSSFRRGANYGYTF | TGTGACAGCAGTTTTCGACGAGGAGCTAACTATGGCTACACCTTC
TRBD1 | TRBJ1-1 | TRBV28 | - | CASRTGGGTEAFF | TGTGCCAGCAGGACAGGGGGAGGCACTGAAGCTTTCTTT
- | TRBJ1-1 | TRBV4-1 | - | CASNGFLDLNTEAFF | TGCGCCAGCAACGGGTTCCTAGATTTGAACACTGAAGCTTTCTTT
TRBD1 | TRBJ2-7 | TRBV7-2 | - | CASSLSGTGAYEQYF | TGTGCCAGCAGCCTATCCGGGACAGGGGCCTACGAGCAGTACTTC
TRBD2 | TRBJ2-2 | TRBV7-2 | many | CASSLDGTSGSTGELFF | TGTGCCAGCAGCTTAGATGGGACTAGCGGGAGCACCGGGGAGCTGTTTTTT
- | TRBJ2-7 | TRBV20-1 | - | CSARSLETSGLPYEQYF | TGCAGTGCTAGGTCGCTCGAGACGTCGGGACTGCCCTACGAGCAGTACTTC
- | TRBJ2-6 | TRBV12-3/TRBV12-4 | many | CASSPPGSGANVLTF | TGTGCCAGCAGTCCGCCGGGCTCTGGGGCCAACGTCCTGACTTTC
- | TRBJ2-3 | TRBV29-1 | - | CSVHMRTSTDTQYF | TGCAGCGTCCATATGAGGACTAGCACAGATACGCAGTATTTT
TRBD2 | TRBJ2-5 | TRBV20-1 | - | CSASGTSGRALHETQYF | TGCAGTGCTAGTGGGACTAGCGGGAGGGCCCTCCACGAGACCCAGTACTTC
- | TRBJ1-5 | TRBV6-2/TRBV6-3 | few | CASSYSPGRQPQHF | TGTGCCAGCAGTTACTCCCCAGGGAGACAGCCCCAGCATTTT
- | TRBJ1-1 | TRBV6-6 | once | CASSYNTGTEAFF | TGTGCCAGCAGTTACAACACGGGGACTGAAGCTTTCTTT
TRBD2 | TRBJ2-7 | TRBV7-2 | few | CASSSRGAGGYEQYF | TGTGCCAGCAGCTCGAGGGGGGCGGGAGGTTACGAGCAGTACTTC
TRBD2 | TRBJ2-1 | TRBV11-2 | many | CASSLSSGSENEQFF | TGTGCCAGCAGCTTATCTAGCGGGAGTGAGAATGAGCAGTTCTTC
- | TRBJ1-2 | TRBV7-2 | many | CASSLGGGRFYGYTF | TGTGCCAGCAGCTTAGGCGGGGGGCGCTTCTATGGCTACACCTTC
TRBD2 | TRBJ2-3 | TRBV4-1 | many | CASSQEALAGHGTQYF | TGCGCCAGCAGCCAAGAGGCGCTAGCGGGGCATGGTACGCAGTATTTT
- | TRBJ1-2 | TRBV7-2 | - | CASSLADGNYGYTF | TGTGCCAGCAGCTTAGCCGACGGGAACTATGGCTACACCTTC
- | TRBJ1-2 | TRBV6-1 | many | CASTDFLVPGGYGYTF | TGTGCCAGCACCGACTTCCTGGTCCCAGGAGGATATGGCTACACCTTC
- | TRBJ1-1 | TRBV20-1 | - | CSASFLMGPVNTEAFF | TGCAGTGCTTCTTTCCTGATGGGACCGGTGAACACTGAAGCTTTCTTT
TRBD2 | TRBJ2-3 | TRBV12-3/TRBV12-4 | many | CASSGTSGRTDTQYF | TGTGCCAGCAGTGGGACTAGCGGACGCACAGATACGCAGTATTTT
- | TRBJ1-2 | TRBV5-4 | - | CASSHGGTQGHYGYTF | TGTGCCAGCAGCCACGGGGGGACCCAGGGCCACTATGGCTACACCTTC
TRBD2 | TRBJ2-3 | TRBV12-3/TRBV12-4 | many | CASRLAGGGTDTQYF | TGTGCCAGCAGGCTAGCGGGAGGGGGCACAGATACGCAGTATTTT
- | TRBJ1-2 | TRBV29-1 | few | CSVRQVYGYTF | TGCAGCGTTCGTCAGGTGTACGGCTACACCTTC
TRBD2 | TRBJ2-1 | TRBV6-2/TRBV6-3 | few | CASSSSGSFYNEQFF | TGTGCCAGCAGTTCAAGCGGGAGCTTCTACAATGAGCAGTTCTTC
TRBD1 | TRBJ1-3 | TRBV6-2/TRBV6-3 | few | CATKDGQGSPSGNTIYF | TGTGCCACCAAGGACGGACAGGGGTCTCCTTCTGGAAACACCATATATTTT
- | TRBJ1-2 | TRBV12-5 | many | CASGLPWTRRELYTF | TGTGCTAGTGGTTTGCCGTGGACACGCCGAGAGCTCTACACCTTC
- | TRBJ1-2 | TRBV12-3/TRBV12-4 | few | CASSLAHRAVYGYTF | TGTGCCAGCAGTTTAGCTCACAGGGCGGTCTATGGCTACACCTTC
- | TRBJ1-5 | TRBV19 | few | CASSKSKRGDSNQPQHF | TGTGCCAGTAGTAAAAGTAAACGCGGGGATAGCAATCAGCCCCAGCATTTT
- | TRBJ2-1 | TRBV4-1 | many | CASSQVDILVYNEQFF | TGCGCCAGCAGCCAAGTGGACATCCTGGTCTACAATGAGCAGTTCTTC
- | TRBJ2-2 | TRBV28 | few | CASYLPNTGELFF | TGTGCCAGTTACCTCCCGAACACCGGGGAGCTGTTTTTT
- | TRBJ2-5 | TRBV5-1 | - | CASSLGRASGQETQYF | TGCGCCAGCAGCTTGGGTCGGGCCAGCGGGCAAGAGACCCAGTACTTC
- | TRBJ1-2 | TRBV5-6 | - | CASSLTGSSYGYTF | TGTGCCAGCAGCTTGACAGGAAGTTCCTATGGCTACACCTTC
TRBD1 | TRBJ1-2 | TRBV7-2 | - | CASSLASRTGDYGYTF | TGTGCCAGCAGCTTAGCAAGCAGGACAGGGGACTATGGCTACACCTTC
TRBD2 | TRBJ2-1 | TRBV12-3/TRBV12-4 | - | CASSRTSGRSEQFF | TGTGCCAGCAGTAGGACTAGCGGGAGATCTGAGCAGTTCTTC
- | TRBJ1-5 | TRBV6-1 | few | CASSDDGPTQHF | TGTGCCAGCAGTGATGATGGTCCGACCCAGCATTTT
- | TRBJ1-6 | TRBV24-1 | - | CATSDRTVNSPLHF | TGTGCCACCAGTGATCGGACAGTCAATTCACCCCTCCACTTT
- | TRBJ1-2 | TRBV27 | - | CASAPGHTRPNYGYTF | TGTGCCAGCGCGCCTGGACACACCAGACCAAACTATGGCTACACCTTC
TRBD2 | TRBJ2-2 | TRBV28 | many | CASVLTSGLGHTGELFF | TGTGCCAGCGTCTTGACTAGCGGCTTGGGGCACACCGGGGAGCTGTTTTTT
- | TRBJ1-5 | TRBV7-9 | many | CASSLAGPVQPQHF | TGTGCCAGCAGCTTAGCAGGGCCAGTTCAGCCCCAGCATTTT
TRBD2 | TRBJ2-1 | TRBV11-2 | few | CASSSGTSGTPGEQFF | TGTGCCAGCAGCTCGGGGACTAGCGGGACCCCCGGAGAGCAGTTCTTC
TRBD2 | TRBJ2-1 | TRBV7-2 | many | CASSFPPGLAYEQFF | TGTGCCAGCAGCTTCCCCCCGGGACTAGCGTATGAGCAGTTCTTC
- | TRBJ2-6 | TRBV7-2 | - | CASSLVGGGTGANVLTF | TGTGCCAGCAGCTTAGTAGGGGGGGGGACCGGGGCCAACGTCCTGACTTTC
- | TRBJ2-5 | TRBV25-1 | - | CASSDPGEAQYF | TGTGCCAGCAGTGATCCTGGGGAGGCCCAGTACTTC
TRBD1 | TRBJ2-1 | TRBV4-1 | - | CASSRPPRDRGDNEQFF | TGCGCCAGCAGCCGCCCCCCTCGGGACAGGGGGGACAATGAGCAGTTCTTC
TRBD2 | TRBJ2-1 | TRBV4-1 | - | CASSQRLPGLADNEQFF | TGTGCCAGCAGCCAGCGGCTACCGGGACTAGCGGACAATGAGCAGTTCTTC
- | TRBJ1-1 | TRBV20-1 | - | CSARATDTEAFF | TGCAGTGCTAGGGCGACGGACACTGAAGCTTTCTTT
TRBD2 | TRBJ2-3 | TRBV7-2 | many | CASSLDLAGATDTQYF | TGTGCCAGCAGCCTCGATCTAGCGGGAGCAACAGATACGCAGTATTTT
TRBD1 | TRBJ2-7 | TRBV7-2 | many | CASSLGDRDIPYEQYF | TGTGCCAGCAGCTTAGGGGACAGGGATATTCCCTACGAGCAGTACTTC
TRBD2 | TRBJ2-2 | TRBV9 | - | CASSALATNTGELFF | TGTGCCAGCAGCGCACTAGCGACGAACACCGGGGAGCTGTTTTTT
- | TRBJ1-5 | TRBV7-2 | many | CASSLDGSSNQPQHF | TGTGCCAGCAGCTTAGATGGGAGTAGCAATCAGCCCCAGCATTTT